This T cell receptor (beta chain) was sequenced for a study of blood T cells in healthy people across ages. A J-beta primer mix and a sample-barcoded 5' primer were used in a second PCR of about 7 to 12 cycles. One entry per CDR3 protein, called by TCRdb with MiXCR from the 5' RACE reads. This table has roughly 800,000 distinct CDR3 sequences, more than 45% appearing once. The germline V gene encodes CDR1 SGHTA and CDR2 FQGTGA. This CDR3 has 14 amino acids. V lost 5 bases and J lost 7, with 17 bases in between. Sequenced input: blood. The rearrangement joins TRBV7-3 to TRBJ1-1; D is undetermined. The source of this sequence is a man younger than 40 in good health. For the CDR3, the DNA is TGTGCCAGCAGCGTGATTCCGGGGTGGGGTGAAGCTTTCTTT. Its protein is CASSVIPGWGEAFF.